A selection of T cell receptor beta chains follows, all from one sample in a study of OX40 agonist ivuxolimab in advanced cancers. Data came from immunoSEQ multiplex PCR; TCRdb stores just in-frame clones and leaves some out. Of tens of thousands of clones listed, over 75% are singletons. The material sequenced was CD4+ or CD8+ T cells sorted from blood, taken in a trial of the OX40 agonist ivuxolimab. The source is an adult with an advanced solid tumor such as melanoma, head and neck, liver or kidney cancer. Each CDR3 is given with its conserved first and last residue. The D gene is left open where the match is weak. Rows may omit the clone size; those that give it use once, few, many or a size class.

D gene | J gene | V gene | clone size | CDR3 protein | CDR3 DNA
. | TRBJ1-5 | TRBV30 | many | CAWSAGSKEPQHF | TGTGCCTGGAGCGCCGGGTCAAAGGAGCCCCAGCATTTT
TRBD2 | TRBJ2-7 | TRBV11-2 | . | CASSSLAGPAGEQYF | TGTGCCAGCAGCTCCCTAGCGGGGCCCGCGGGTGAGCAGTACTTC
. | TRBJ1-3 | TRBV5-1 | . | CASSFQSGNTIYF | TGCGCCAGCAGCTTTCAATCTGGAAACACCATATATTTT
TRBD1 | TRBJ1-5 | TRBV13 | . | CASSLRTGGSNQPQHF | TGTGCCAGCAGCTTAAGGACAGGAGGGTCCAATCAGCCCCAGCATTTT
. | TRBJ2-3 | TRBV15 | . | CATSRDFGRGVPSTDTQYF | TGTGCCACCAGCAGAGATTTCGGGCGGGGTGTCCCTAGCACAGATACGCAGTATTTT
TRBD1 | TRBJ2-1 | TRBV27 | once | CASSPIPGGLSYNEQFF | TGTGCCAGCAGTCCAATCCCAGGGGGATTATCCTACAATGAGCAGTTCTTC
. | TRBJ2-7 | TRBV6-1 | once | CASLLNAAEQYF | TGTGCCAGCCTTCTAAATGCGGCCGAGCAGTACTTC
TRBD1 | TRBJ2-5 | TRBV7-3 | . | CASSGTGELETQYF | TGTGCCAGCAGCGGGACAGGGGAATTAGAGACCCAGTACTTC
. | TRBJ2-7 | TRBV15 | . | CATSRVIGGLSREQYF | TGTGCCACCAGCAGAGTTATAGGGGGGCTTTCTCGCGAGCAGTACTTC
TRBD1 | TRBJ1-5 | TRBV29-1 | . | CSVGGDRGGQPQHF | TGCAGCGTTGGAGGGGACAGGGGAGGCCAGCCCCAGCATTTT
. | TRBJ1-3 | TRBV7-2 | . | CASSFVLGNTIYF | TGTGCCAGCAGCTTCGTGCTAGGAAACACCATATATTTT
. | TRBJ2-7 | TRBV5-6 | . | CASSTIGGGAYEQYF | TGTGCCAGCAGCACGATCGGCGGGGGCGCGTACGAGCAGTACTTC
. | TRBJ1-6 | TRBV2 | . | CASSEIGSYNSPLHF | TGTGCCAGCAGTGAGATAGGGTCCTATAATTCACCCCTCCACTTT
. | TRBJ2-1 | TRBV9 | once | CASSQNKGREFF | TGTGCCAGCAGCCAAAACAAAGGGAGAGAGTTCTTC
TRBD1 | TRBJ1-1 | TRBV18 | . | CASSPPGGNTEAFF | TGTGCCAGCTCACCGCCAGGGGGGAACACTGAAGCTTTCTTT
. | TRBJ1-1 | TRBV7-2 | . | CASSPGGGYFEAFF | TGTGCCAGCAGCCCCGGGGGGGGGTATTTTGAAGCTTTCTTT
. | TRBJ1-2 | TRBV12-5 | . | CASGLVSSGTPVDGYTF | TGTGCTAGTGGTTTGGTGTCTTCCGGGACACCCGTTGATGGCTACACCTTC
. | TRBJ2-1 | TRBV9 | . | CASSVGLLSSGRRNEQFF | TGTGCCAGCAGCGTGGGTCTACTCTCCAGCGGAAGGAGGAATGAGCAGTTCTTC
. | TRBJ1-4 | TRBV19 | . | CASRPDSLNEKLFF | TGTGCCAGTAGACCGGACAGTCTTAATGAAAAACTGTTTTTT
. | TRBJ2-3 | TRBV25-1 | . | CASSRVAGAFTDTQYF | TGTGCCAGCAGTCGGGTGGCGGGGGCTTTCACAGATACGCAGTATTTT
. | TRBJ2-2 | TRBV5-1 | once | CASSPEGGTGELFF | TGCGCCAGCAGCCCTGAGGGGGGCACCGGGGAGCTGTTTTTT
. | TRBJ1-5 | TRBV19 | . | CASSIGSGRSNQPQHF | TGTGCCAGTAGTATAGGGTCAGGGAGAAGCAATCAGCCCCAGCATTTT
TRBD1 | TRBJ1-4 | TRBV4-1 | . | CASSEPGQVNEKLFF | TGCGCCAGCAGCGAACCGGGACAGGTTAATGAAAAACTGTTTTTT
TRBD1 | TRBJ1-2 | TRBV5-4 | . | CASSPPTGGYGYTF | TGTGCCAGCAGCCCCCCGACAGGGGGGTATGGCTACACCTTC
. | TRBJ2-3 | TRBV5-1 | . | CASHATGLSDTQYF | TGCGCCAGCCACGCCACAGGGCTCAGCGATACGCAGTATTTT
. | TRBJ2-3 | TRBV11-1 | . | CASSLRGNPTDTQYF | TGTGCCAGCAGCTTAAGGGGAAACCCCACAGATACGCAGTATTTT
. | TRBJ1-3 | TRBV5-6 | . | CASSVAGARNTIYF | TGTGCCAGCAGCGTAGCAGGGGCCCGAAACACCATATATTTT
. | TRBJ2-7 | TRBV19 | few | CASSILGEGEQYF | TGTGCCAGTAGTATACTCGGCGAAGGCGAGCAGTACTTC
TRBD1 | TRBJ2-1 | TRBV5-1 | . | CASGQDPVDEQFF | TGCGCCAGCGGACAGGACCCTGTGGATGAGCAGTTCTTC
. | TRBJ1-1 | TRBV18 | few | CASSLSKGTEAFF | TGTGCCAGCTCACTATCGAAAGGGACTGAAGCTTTCTTT
TRBD1 | TRBJ1-6 | TRBV30 | . | CACMTGVFGSPLHF | TGTGCCTGTATGACAGGGGTTTTTGGTTCACCCCTCCACTTT
. | TRBJ2-3 | TRBV9 | . | CASSVGGSISTDTQYF | TGTGCCAGCAGCGTAGGGGGTTCTATCAGCACAGATACGCAGTATTTT
. | TRBJ1-4 | TRBV5-1 | . | CASSSQLVPNEKLFF | TGCGCCAGCAGCTCTCAGCTGGTGCCTAATGAAAAACTGTTTTTT
TRBD2 | TRBJ2-5 | TRBV18 | . | CASSPGLAGNWETQYF | TGTGCCAGCTCACCAGGACTAGCGGGGAACTGGGAGACCCAGTACTTC
. | TRBJ1-4 | TRBV5-6 | . | CASSLLGSSPTNEKLFF | TGTGCCAGCAGCTTGTTAGGCAGTTCACCAACTAATGAAAAACTGTTTTTT
. | TRBJ1-3 | TRBV2 | . | CASSLNGQGRNTIYF | TGTGCCAGCAGTCTCAACGGGCAGGGGCGAAACACCATATATTTT
. | TRBJ2-4 | TRBV19 | . | CASSIGIQDIQYF | TGTGCCAGTAGCATAGGCATCCAGGACATTCAGTACTTC
TRBD2 | TRBJ2-2 | TRBV7-2 | . | CASRLAGTTNTGELFF | TGTGCCAGCAGACTCGCCGGGACTACGAACACCGGGGAGCTGTTTTTT
. | TRBJ2-3 | TRBV9 | . | CASSVPPRGMQYF | TGTGCCAGCAGCGTTCCCCCGCGGGGTATGCAGTATTTT
. | TRBJ2-5 | TRBV7-9 | . | CASSSQETQYF | TGTGCCAGCAGCTCCCAAGAGACCCAGTACTTC
TRBD2 | TRBJ2-1 | TRBV28 | . | CASRKQGRGGPNEQFF | TGTGCCAGCAGAAAACAGGGGCGGGGGGGCCCCAATGAGCAGTTCTTC
TRBD2 | TRBJ2-1 | TRBV4-2 | . | CASSSGGAGYNEQFF | TGTGCCAGCAGCAGCGGGGGGGCCGGGTACAATGAGCAGTTCTTC
. | TRBJ1-1 | TRBV29-1 | . | CSVDEATGNTEAFF | TGCAGCGTTGACGAAGCGACAGGCAACACTGAAGCTTTCTTT
TRBD2 | TRBJ2-3 | TRBV5-1 | . | CASSLRGLLNTDTQYF | TGCGCCAGCAGCTTGAGGGGACTACTAAACACAGATACGCAGTATTTT
TRBD1 | TRBJ1-1 | TRBV19 | . | CASSIDGQGYTEAFF | TGTGCCAGTAGTATCGATGGACAGGGGTACACTGAAGCTTTCTTT